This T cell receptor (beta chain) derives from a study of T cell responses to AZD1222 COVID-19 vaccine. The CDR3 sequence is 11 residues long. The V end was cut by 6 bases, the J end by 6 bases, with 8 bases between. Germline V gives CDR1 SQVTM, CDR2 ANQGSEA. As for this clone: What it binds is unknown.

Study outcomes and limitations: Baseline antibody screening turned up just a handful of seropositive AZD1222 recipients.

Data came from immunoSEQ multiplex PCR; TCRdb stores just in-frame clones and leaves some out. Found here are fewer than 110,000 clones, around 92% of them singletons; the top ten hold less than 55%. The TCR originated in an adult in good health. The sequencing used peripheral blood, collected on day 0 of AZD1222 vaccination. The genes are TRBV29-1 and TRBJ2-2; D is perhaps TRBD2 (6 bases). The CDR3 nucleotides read TGCAGCGTCCGCGGGGCCGGGGAGCTGTTTTTT. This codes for CSVRGAGELFF.